The clone carrying this T cell receptor (beta chain) was recorded at least ten times. The antigen remains unidentified. TCRdb recomputed calls from the 5' RACE reads with MiXCR, one row per CDR3 protein. The sample contains approximately 51,000 distinct CDR3 sequences, 3% to 3.5% of which appear only once. A total of 2 million PBMCs stored at -80 degrees C provided the unsorted libraries. This entry is derived from a study of neurological immune-mediated disorders. Notes on the study in general: Private repertoires in all groups were suggested by the absence of shared CDR3 amino acid sequences among expanded clones across subjects. The level of TCR clonal expansion was highest in patients with HTLV-1-associated myelopathy and lowest in multiple sclerosis, where it fell below the level seen in healthy controls.

The CDR3 covers 14 residues. V was clipped by 8 bases and J by 6 bases, with 19 bases between them. Sequencing was carried out using PBMCs. The chain is built from TRBV12-3 or TRBV12-4 and TRBJ1-1; the D is unclear. The origin of this receptor is a man aged 40-49 years with multiple sclerosis. Written as DNA, the CDR3 is TGTGCCAGCCAGTTTAATACGGGAGTCTCTGAAGCTTTCTTT. It yields the protein CASQFNTGVSEAFF.